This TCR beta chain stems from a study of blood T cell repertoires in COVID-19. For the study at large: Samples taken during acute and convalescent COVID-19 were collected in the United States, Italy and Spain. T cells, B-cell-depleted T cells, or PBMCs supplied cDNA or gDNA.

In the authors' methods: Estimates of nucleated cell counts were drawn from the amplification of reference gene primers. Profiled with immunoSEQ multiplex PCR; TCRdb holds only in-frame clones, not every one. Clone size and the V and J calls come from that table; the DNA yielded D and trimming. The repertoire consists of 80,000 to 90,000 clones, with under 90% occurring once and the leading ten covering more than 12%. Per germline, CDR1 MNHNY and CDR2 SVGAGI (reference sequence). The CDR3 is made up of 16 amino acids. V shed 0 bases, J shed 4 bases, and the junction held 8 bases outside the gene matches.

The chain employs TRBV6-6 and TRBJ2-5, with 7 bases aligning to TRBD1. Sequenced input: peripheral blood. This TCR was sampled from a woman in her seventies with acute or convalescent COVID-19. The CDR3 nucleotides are TGTGCCAGCAGTTACTCTAACACAGGGGTCGGAGAGACCCAGTACTTC. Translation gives CASSYSNTGVGETQYF.